This T cell receptor (beta chain) stems from a study of blood T cell repertoires in COVID-19. As for the study in general: Acute-phase and convalescent COVID-19 samples originated in the United States, Italy and Spain. The cDNA or gDNA used as material had been derived from T cells, B-cell-depleted T cells, or PBMCs.

The CDR3 totals 15 residues. The germline gives CDR1 WNHNN, CDR2 SYGVQD (reference sequence). Trimming left V 6 bases short and J 0 bases short, with 14 bases between. Repertoires were generated with immunoSEQ multiplex PCR, while TCRdb's copy carries only in-frame clones and drops some. The sample shows some 96,000 clones, roughly nine tenths of them seen only once. The chain recombines TRBV10-1 with TRBJ1-2; TRBD1 might be the D (6 bases). The receptor comes from a man aged 60 to 69 with acute or convalescent COVID-19. Sequences were obtained from peripheral blood. This CDR3 is CASSPLQGPNYGYTF. CDR3 DNA sequence: TGCGCCAGCAGCCCCCTACAGGGTCCTAACTATGGCTACACCTTC.